This T cell receptor beta chain was identified in a study of cytomegalovirus exposure and HLA in healthy donors. J gave up 3 bases and V 3 bases, and 10 bases lay outside the gene matches. This CDR3 has 17 amino acids. The germline gives CDR1 MNHNS, CDR2 SASEGT. Primers: 60 Vbeta forward and 13 Jbeta reverse. Libraries were prepared by immunoSEQ multiplex PCR; TCRdb keeps only in-frame clonotypes and omits some of them. The sample carries about 190,000 clones, around 86% recorded once. With regard to this clone: What it recognizes is unknown.

General study points: For presence/absence analyses, sequencing depth was assumed to be roughly uniform across donors.

V is TRBV6-1 and J is TRBJ2-1; 8 bases are shared with TRBD2. Sequenced input: PBMCs. The TCR was taken from a man under 40 in good health and CMV-seronegative. The chain's CDR3 is CASSDTPGTRRYNEQFF. CDR3 sequence (DNA): TGTGCCAGCAGTGATACTCCCGGGACTAGACGCTACAATGAGCAGTTCTTC.